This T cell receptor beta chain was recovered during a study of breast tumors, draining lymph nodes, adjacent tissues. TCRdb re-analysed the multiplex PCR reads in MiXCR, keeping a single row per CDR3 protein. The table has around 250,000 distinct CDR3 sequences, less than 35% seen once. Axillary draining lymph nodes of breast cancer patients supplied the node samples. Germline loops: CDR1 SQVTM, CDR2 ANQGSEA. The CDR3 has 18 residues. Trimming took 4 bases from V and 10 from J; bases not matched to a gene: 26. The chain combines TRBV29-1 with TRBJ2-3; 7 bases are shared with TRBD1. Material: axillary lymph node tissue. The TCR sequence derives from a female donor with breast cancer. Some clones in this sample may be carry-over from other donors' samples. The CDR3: CSVAPSSRDSFVRAAQYF. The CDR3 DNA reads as TGCAGCGTTGCCCCCTCAAGCCGGGACAGTTTCGTTCGGGCAGCGCAGTATTTT.